This paragraph covers one T cell receptor (beta chain) sequence. The target antigen is unknown. TCRdb analysed the reads with MiXCR anew, one entry per CDR3 protein. Here the sample spans about 530,000 distinct CDR3 sequences, approximately 26% being singletons. This entry comes from a study of T cell repertoires in cytomegalovirus infection. Across the study: Public TCR beta signatures indicated both CMV infection and matching HLA type. Whole-study results and caveats: Dominant in the ex vivo response were TCR beta clonotypes restricted by HLA-C and specific for CMV. Summed frequency of shared TCR beta families picked out CMV carriers who also had the relevant HLA.

Per the germline V gene, CDR1 is MDHEN and CDR2 is SYDVKM. The ends lost 3 bases at V and 3 bases at J; junction bases unmatched: 2. The CDR3 contains 15 residues. The rearrangement links TRBV28 to TRBJ1-4; TRBD1 aligns across 9 bases. This clonotype was sampled from a human donor in good health (CMV status not recorded). Some clones in this sample may be carry-over from other donors' samples. Sample: PBMCs. CDR3 loop: CASSFGDRANEKLFF. The CDR3 DNA is TGTGCCAGCAGTTTTGGGGACAGGGCTAATGAAAAACTGTTTTTT.